This T cell receptor beta chain emerged from a study of T cell responses to AZD1222 COVID-19 vaccine. Whole-study findings and limits: Spike regions recognized by vaccine-associated CD4 TCRs spanned the protein, led by 160-218 and 743-854. Two doses of AZD1222 preceded a rise in Spike-specific TCR breadth and depth. Donors in the cohort were predominantly white British and more often female, and clonal diversity was possibly underestimated.

CDR1 is SGDLS, CDR2 YYNGEE, per germline. The CDR3 is 13 residues long. Trimming took 3 bases from V and 3 from J, leaving 10 bases between them. Measured with immunoSEQ multiplex PCR; TCRdb has only the in-frame clones, and not every one. The sample holds around 160,000 clones, roughly 90% seen once. A note on this clone: Its antigen is unidentified.

The clonotype comes from an adult in good health. The J gene is TRBJ2-7, the V gene TRBV9; unclear D gene. The material was peripheral blood, obtained on day 0 of AZD1222 vaccination. The CDR3 sequence: CASSEGPGYEQYF. Written as DNA, the CDR3 is TGTGCCAGCAGCGAAGGACCTGGCTACGAGCAGTACTTC.